This T cell receptor (beta chain) appears in the sequencing data of a study of graft-versus-host responses after intestinal transplantation. Overall study: Recipients underwent multivisceral, liver-intestinal, or isolated intestinal transplants. After anti-thymocyte globulin induction, recipients took tacrolimus and steroids for approximately 3 years.

The study, taken as a whole, reports: Researchers found GvH clones in recipient marrow, and some showed up first in ileum or blood. Graft-donor T cell macrochimerism in patients accompanied high graft-versus-host to host-versus-graft clonal ratios in allografts.

Libraries were prepared by immunoSEQ multiplex PCR; TCRdb keeps only in-frame clonotypes and omits some of them. The sample lists roughly 99,000 clones; 86% were seen once. In the case of this clone: Its antigen is unidentified.

The sequenced sample was PBMCs, obtained 255 days after intestinal transplant. This receptor was obtained from a human patient who received an intestinal transplant, so some T cells may come from the graft donor.

DNA for the CDR3: TGTGCCAGCAGTAGCGGGAGCACCGGGGAGCTGTTTTTT. Encoded protein: CASSSGSTGELFF. The genes are TRBV6-4 and TRBJ2-2, with TRBD2 identical over 8 bases. The V gene end was trimmed by 5 bases and the J gene end by 4 bases; junction bases not matched to a gene: 0. The CDR3 runs 13 residues. Germline V gene lookup returns CDR1 MRHNA and CDR2 SNTAGT.